The next 8 T cell receptor beta chains were all read from a single sample in a study of blood T cells in healthy people across ages. Next came a second PCR, run for 7 to 11 cycles, which used a sample-barcoded 5' primer along with a J-beta primer mix. TCRdb processed the 5' RACE reads anew with MiXCR; each CDR3 protein has one entry. The sample has roughly 1,700,000 distinct CDR3 sequences; 25% to 30% are singletons. Material for sequencing was blood. These receptors were collected from a woman between 25 and 40 years old in good health.

The chain uses TRBV28 and TRBJ2-3, with 8 positions matching TRBD2. CDR3 length equals 14 residues. V lost 10 bases, J lost 1 base, and 7 bases stayed unmatched. Germline CDR1 is MDHEN and CDR2 is SYDVKM. The CDR3 spells CATGGGQGTDTQYF. Written as DNA, the CDR3 is TGTGCCACCGGGGGGGGGCAGGGCACAGATACGCAGTATTTT.

The chain uses TRBV29-1 and TRBJ2-5, with 7 bases lining up with TRBD2. From germline, CDR1 is SQVTM and CDR2 ANQGSEA. V lost 4 bases to trimming and J lost 4 bases; unmatched junction nucleotides: 12. This CDR3 region has 15 residues. The CDR3 protein is CSVVGLAGAGETQYF. The CDR3 coding sequence is TGCAGCGTTGTTGGGCTGGCGGGAGCCGGAGAGACCCAGTACTTC. The whole variable domain, remainder taken from reference TRBV29-1 and TRBJ2-5, is SAVISQKPSRDICQRGTSLTIQCQVDSQVTMMFWYRQQPGQSLTLIATANQGSEATYESGFVIDKFPISRPNLTFSTLTVSNMSPEDSSIYLCSVVGLAGAGETQYFGPGTRLLVL.

On this clonotype itself: Its ends do not fully match the called genes, so a read error is possible. V and J are TRBV28 and TRBJ1-1; a possible D gene is TRBD1 (6 bases). Per germline, CDR1 MDHEN and CDR2 SYDVKM. This CDR3 is built from 14 residues. This chain's CDR3 is CASSAHTGNAEAFF. DNA of the CDR3: TGTGCCAGCAGTGCCCATACAGGGAACGCTGAAGCTTTCTTT.

This sequence joins TRBV29-1 and TRBJ1-1; D is unclear. CDR1 is SQVTM, CDR2 ANQGSEA, per germline. There are 13 residues in the CDR3. The CDR3 is CSCQQSRNTEAFF. The CDR3 bases are TGCAGTTGCCAGCAGTCTAGAAACACTGAAGCTTTCTTT.

The table lists this clonotype with many counts. The chain has TRBV12-3 or TRBV12-4 and TRBJ2-7; 10 nucleotides match TRBD1. The length of the CDR3 is 14 residues. V was clipped by 5 bases and J by 5 bases; unmatched bases: 6. This CDR3 reads CASSRDRGWNEQYF. For the CDR3, the DNA is TGTGCCAGCAGTCGGGACAGGGGTTGGAACGAGCAGTACTTC.

As for this clonotype: One junction end disagrees with the germline gene, perhaps due to a read error. This chain uses TRBV20-1 with TRBJ2-1; TRBD2 might be the D (5 bases). Germline loops: CDR1 DFQATT, CDR2 SNEGSKA (reference sequence). This CDR3 has 15 amino acids. In nucleotides, the CDR3 is TGCAGTACTAGAGTTAGAACGAGCTCCTACAATGAGCAGTTCTTC. It specifies CSTRVRTSSYNEQFF.

The table lists this clonotype with a few counts. Sequence at one end of the junction differs from germline and may be a read error. This chain links TRBV4-3 with TRBJ2-2; TRBD1 aligns across 9 bases. CDR3 size: 15 residues. CDR1 and CDR2 from the germline V gene are LGHNA and YSLEER. The chain's CDR3 is CASSPIQGAAGKLFF. As DNA, the CDR3 is TGCGCCAGCAGCCCAATACAGGGGGCGGCCGGGAAGCTGTTTTTT.

The chain couples TRBV7-9 to TRBJ2-7; D gene unclear. This CDR3 is 11 amino acids long. The V gene lost 3 bases and the J gene lost 11 bases, with 11 bases spanning the gap. Germline CDR1 reads SEHNR; CDR2 reads FQNEAQ (reference sequence). The CDR3 nucleotides read TGTGCCAGCAGCTTGGAAGGGCCAAAGTACTTC. Amino acids: CASSLEGPKYF.